The next 23 T cell receptor beta chains were all read from a single sample in a study of regulatory T cells in long-lasting Graves disease. Described time point: newly diagnosed GD, antithyroid drugs for less than 3 months. RNA from PBMCs was the source of the TCR library. Construction of the TCR beta libraries employed iRepertoire HTBI primers in conjunction with Arm-PCR of CDR3 regions. TCRdb passed the multiplex PCR reads through MiXCR, listing each CDR3 protein once. In the table there are some 240,000 distinct CDR3 sequences, roughly a fifth of which are singletons. These data were likewise used in another study, on T cells in Graves' hyperthyroidism and ophthalmopathy.

The specimen was peripheral blood mononuclear cells (PBMCs), collected at new diagnosis, from a patient treated with antithyroid drugs. These receptors were obtained from a young woman with Graves disease.

This clonotype was counted a single time. A much larger clonotype is one base distant, so this may be a read error. V usage is TRBV7-9 and J usage is TRBJ2-1; maybe TRBD2 (5 bases). The germline V gene has CDR1 SEHNR and CDR2 FQNEAQ (reference sequence). This CDR3 region has 15 residues. The chain's CDR3 is CARSLSAVLNNEQFF. In DNA, the CDR3 is TGTGCCAGGAGCTTATCAGCGGTCCTAAACAATGAGCAGTTCTTC.

This clonotype was counted only a few times. V usage is TRBV7-2 and J usage is TRBJ1-1; no clear D gene. V lost 5 bases and J lost 1, with 14 bases in between. CDR3 length equals 15 residues. CDR1 is SGHTA and CDR2 is FQGNSA in the germline V gene. CDR3: CASSLWLGGNTEAFF. DNA for the CDR3: TGTGCCAGCAGCCTATGGCTGGGTGGGAACACTGAAGCTTTCTTT.

The chain uses TRBV5-1 and TRBJ1-1; D not certain. This CDR3 spans 14 amino acids. V was clipped by 3 bases and J by 0 bases, with 9 bases between them. Germline loops: CDR1 SGHRS, CDR2 YFSETQ. The CDR3 loop reads CASSSGEMNTEAFF. As DNA, the CDR3 is TGCGCCAGCAGCTCGGGCGAAATGAACACTGAAGCTTTCTTT.

This clonotype has ten or more counts. V gene TRBV24-1 combines with J gene TRBJ1-2; D is uncertain. V shed 4 bases and J shed 1 base, with 3 bases lying between them. This CDR3 has 12 residues. Germline lookup yields CDR1 KGHDR and CDR2 SFDVKD. CDR3 DNA: TGTGCCACCAGTGACAGTAACTATGGCTACACCTTC. Translated: CATSDSNYGYTF.

The chain uses TRBV14 and TRBJ2-7; D possibly uses TRBD1 or TRBD2 (5 bases each). The V and J ends lost 1 base and 8 bases respectively, with 12 bases between them. Germline-derived CDR1 and CDR2 are SGHDN and FVKESK. The CDR3 runs to 13 residues. The CDR3 protein is CASSQARGRKQYF. In DNA, the CDR3 is TGTGCCAGCAGCCAAGCGAGGGGTCGGAAGCAGTACTTC.

The sample holds many counts of this clonotype. V is TRBV30 and J is TRBJ2-3; TRBD1 agrees at 7 bases. The germline gives CDR1 GTSNPN, CDR2 SVGIG (reference sequence). V was pared by 2 bases and J by 2 bases, with 4 bases of the junction left unmatched. This CDR3 has 14 residues. CDR3 in DNA: TGTGCCTGGAGTCGGGACAGTTACACAGATACGCAGTATTTT. Translating it yields CAWSRDSYTDTQYF. Filled out from reference TRBV30 and TRBJ2-3, the complete variable domain reads SQTIHQWPATLVQPVGSPLSLECTVEGTSNPNLYWYRQAAGRGLQLLFYSVGIGQISSEVPQNLSASRPQDRQFILSSKKLLLSDSGFYLCAWSRDSYTDTQYFGPGTRLTVL.

This clonotype has only a few counts. The chain joins TRBV4-2 to TRBJ1-3, with D perhaps TRBD1 (5 bases). CDR3 length: 16 amino acids. V was pared by 2 bases and J by 0 bases, with 11 bases between. CDR1 is LGHNA and CDR2 is YNFKEQ in the germline V gene. Here the CDR3 reads CASSQLTGTSGNTIYF. In DNA form, the CDR3 reads TGTGCCAGCAGCCAATTAACAGGCACCTCTGGAAACACCATATATTTT.

This clonotype showed up many times. This chain uses TRBV28 with TRBJ1-5; 9 positions match TRBD1. Looked up from germline, CDR1 is MDHEN and CDR2 is SYDVKM. V lost 7 bases, J lost 6 bases, and 13 bases stayed unmatched. The CDR3 has 16 residues. For the CDR3, the DNA is TGTGCCAGCACCGGACAGGGGAGGGAGTTAAGTCAGCCCCAGCATTTT. Encoded protein: CASTGQGRELSQPQHF.

The rearrangement links TRBV6-1 to TRBJ1-1; D may be TRBD1 (6 bases). V lost 8 bases to trimming and J lost 4 bases, with 14 bases between them. Looked up from germline, CDR1 is MNHNS and CDR2 is SASEGT. The CDR3 sequence is 13 residues long. CDR3 coding DNA: TGTGCCAGCGTATTACAGGGAAGCACTGAAGCTTTCTTT. The encoded protein is CASVLQGSTEAFF.

This clonotype has at least ten counts. This chain links TRBV7-2 with TRBJ1-5; 7 nucleotides line up with TRBD1. J lost 5 bases, V lost 3 bases, and 7 bases had no gene match. Germline values: CDR1 SGHTA, CDR2 FQGNSA. The CDR3 consists of 15 residues. The CDR3 loop is CASSFEQGVHQPQHF. CDR3 DNA sequence: TGTGCCAGCAGCTTTGAGCAGGGGGTTCATCAGCCCCAGCATTTT.

This clonotype has ten or more counts. This chain links TRBV4-1 with TRBJ1-5; no definite D call. CDR1 and CDR2 (germline): MGHRA, YSYEKL. V lost 1 base to trimming and J lost 1 base, with 5 bases between them. The length of the CDR3 is 14 residues. DNA of the CDR3: TGCGCCAGCAGCCAAGTACTGAGCAATCAGCCCCAGCATTTT. Translated, it gives CASSQVLSNQPQHF.

Notes on this clonotype: A read error is likely here: a far larger clone is one base away. The V gene is TRBV28, the J gene TRBJ2-1; D tentatively fits TRBD1 or TRBD2 (6 bases each). The DNA matches TRBJ2-5 better at its end, which makes the J call doubtful. CDR1 and CDR2 from the germline V gene are MDHEN and SYDVKM. The CDR3 runs 14 residues. This CDR3 is CAGSFGGGQETQYF. The CDR3 bases are TGTGCCGGCAGTTTTGGAGGGGGGCAAGAGACCCAGTACTTC.

This clonotype has at least ten counts. The V call is TRBV28, the J call TRBJ2-7; 7 nucleotides line up with TRBD1. The J segment lost 3 bases and the V segment lost 4 bases, leaving 9 bases of the junction unmatched. Germline V gene data show CDR1 as MDHEN and CDR2 as SYDVKM. The CDR3 length is 15 residues. CDR3 sequence (DNA): TGTGCCAGCAGTTCGCCGACAGGGCGGGTCTACGAGCAGTACTTC. Amino acids: CASSSPTGRVYEQYF.

This clonotype came up many times. V gene TRBV18 combines with J gene TRBJ1-1; D is undetermined. Trimming pared 3 bases from V and 2 bases from J, leaving 10 bases between. CDR1 KGHSH and CDR2 LQKENI come from the germline V gene. The CDR3 is 14 amino acids. This chain's CDR3 is CASSPRVENTEAFF. The DNA of the CDR3 is TGTGCCAGCTCACCGCGCGTAGAAAACACTGAAGCTTTCTTT.

This sequence joins TRBV9 and TRBJ2-1, with 7 bases aligning to TRBD2. CDR3 length equals 15 residues. CDR1 and CDR2 from the germline V gene are SGDLS and YYNGEE. With 7 bases clipped from V and 2 bases from J, the junction kept 9 bases outside the gene matches. The DNA of the CDR3 is TGTGCCAGCTCACGGGGGGAGGGTACCTACAATGAGCAGTTCTTC. It codes for CASSRGEGTYNEQFF.

For this clonotype: A read error likely explains this, since a far larger clone differs by one base. The chain joins TRBV30 to TRBJ2-3; tentative D call: TRBD2 (5 bases). The DNA matches TRBJ2-1 better at its end, which makes the J call doubtful. CDR3 length: 13 residues. The V gene's germline CDR1 is GTSNPN and CDR2 SVGIG (reference sequence). The CDR3, as DNA: TGTGCCTGGGAGGGTAGGTTAGGTAATGGGCAGTTCTTC. Encoded protein: CAWEGRLGNGQFF.

This clonotype came up many times. J is TRBJ1-2 and V is TRBV28, with D possibly TRBD1 on 5 matching bases. The CDR3 has 12 amino acids. Germline CDR1 and CDR2: MDHEN and SYDVKM. The germline V and J ends were trimmed by 6 bases and 2 bases, with 7 bases remaining between them. CDR3: CASRGLNYGYTF. The DNA of the CDR3 is TGTGCCAGCAGGGGACTGAACTATGGCTACACCTTC.

This clonotype was seen repeatedly, ten times or more. The J gene is TRBJ1-6, the V gene TRBV28; 9 nucleotides match TRBD1. Per the germline V gene, CDR1 is MDHEN and CDR2 is SYDVKM. With 6 bases clipped from V and 10 bases from J, the junction kept 7 bases outside the gene matches. The CDR3 has 14 residues. CDR3 region: CASRTGGEGSPLHF. In nucleotides, the CDR3 is TGTGCCAGCAGAACAGGGGGCGAAGGGTCACCCCTCCACTTT.

This sequence joins TRBV4-1 and TRBJ2-3; no reliable D call. Looked up from germline, CDR1 is MGHRA and CDR2 is YSYEKL. This CDR3 is built from 15 residues. Trimming took off 2 bases at V and 0 bases at J, with 9 bases between the two ends. CDR3 sequence reads: CASSQQPTSTDTQYF. CDR3 DNA: TGCGCCAGCAGCCAACAACCCACTAGCACAGATACGCAGTATTTT.

This clonotype was seen only a few times. This rearrangement joins TRBV29-1 to TRBJ1-2; D is ambiguous. The germline V gene has CDR1 SQVTM and CDR2 ANQGSEA. The CDR3 runs 14 residues. The V gene lost 3 bases and the J gene lost 0 bases, with 11 bases spanning the gap. The CDR3 nucleotides read TGCAGCGTTGACTCCAGCACTTCTAACTATGGCTACACCTTC. It is translated as CSVDSSTSNYGYTF.

This clonotype was recorded many times. V usage is TRBV11-2 and J usage is TRBJ2-6, with a tentative D call TRBD1 (5 bases). The length of the CDR3 is 17 residues. Between the trimmed V and J ends, which lost 5 bases and 2 bases, there was a span of 16 bases. Germline-derived CDR1 and CDR2 are SGHAT and FQNNGV. The CDR3 DNA reads as TGTGCCAGCAGCCCCTACGCGACAGCTACTGGGGCCAACGTCCTGACTTTC. Translated: CASSPYATATGANVLTF.

This clonotype was counted at least ten times. The chain joins TRBV30 to TRBJ1-6; a possible D gene is TRBD1 (5 bases). This CDR3 comprises 17 residues. Germline-derived CDR1 and CDR2 are GTSNPN and SVGIG (reference sequence). The V end lost 3 bases, the J end lost 4 bases, and 19 bases lay between the germline ends. CDR3: CAWSSVLQASYNSPLHF. For the CDR3, the DNA is TGTGCCTGGAGCTCCGTTTTACAGGCTTCTTATAATTCACCCCTCCACTTT.

To note about this clonotype: A read error is likely here: a far larger clone is one base away. The chain recombines TRBV13 with TRBJ1-6; perhaps TRBD1 as D (5 bases). This CDR3 spans 12 amino acids. The V and J ends lost 7 bases and 12 bases respectively, with 13 bases between them. From germline, CDR1 is PRHDT and CDR2 FYEKMQ (reference sequence). The CDR3 DNA is TGTGCCAGCACCTGGGGGGGTTTACCCCTCCACTTT. It encodes CASTWGGLPLHF.